Shown below are 21 T cell receptor beta chains from a single sample sequenced in a study of cytomegalovirus exposure and HLA in healthy donors. The PCR ran on 60 Vbeta and 13 Jbeta primers. Generated by immunoSEQ multiplex PCR, the TCRdb table keeps only in-frame clones and is missing some. The sample gives about 160,000 clones, roughly 87% of which show up once; less than 5% is in the top ten. Source material: PBMCs. The receptors were gathered from a man between 45 and 60 years old in good health and CMV-seropositive.

The chain carries TRBV6-5 and TRBJ1-3; the D gene is possibly TRBD1 (5 bases). Germline V CDR1 and CDR2: MNHEY, SVGAGI. The germline V and J ends were trimmed by 5 bases and 2 bases, with 10 bases remaining between them. The CDR3 sequence is 14 residues long. CDR3 protein: CASSRDLAGNTIYF. CDR3 in DNA: TGTGCCAGCAGTAGGGACTTGGCTGGAAACACCATATATTTT.

CDR3 loop: CASSLPPGGYGYTF. For the CDR3, the DNA is TGTGCCAGCAGCTTACCGCCGGGGGGCTATGGCTACACCTTC. The chain joins TRBV5-6 to TRBJ1-2; D may be TRBD1 (5 bases). The CDR3 runs 14 residues. V was trimmed by 2 bases and J by 4 bases, leaving 12 bases between them. The germline gives CDR1 SGHDT, CDR2 YYEEEE. Full variable domain (rest looked up from reference TRBV5-6 and TRBJ1-2): DAGVTQSPTHLIKTRGQQVTLRCSPKSGHDTVSWYQQALGQGPQFIFQYYEEEERQRGNFPDRFSGHQFPNYSSELNVNALLLGDSALYLCASSLPPGGYGYTFGSGTRLTVV.

This clone was detected only a few times. This chain uses TRBV6-1 with TRBJ2-1; D might be TRBD1 (6 bases). V gave up 4 bases and J gave up 3 bases, with 16 bases separating them. The CDR3 loop spans 16 amino acids. Germline CDR1 and CDR2: MNHNS and SASEGT. For the CDR3, the DNA is TGTGCCAGCAGTGGGGGCTTTGGACAGAACTACAATGAGCAGTTCTTC. This codes for CASSGGFGQNYNEQFF.

This chain uses TRBV6-1 with TRBJ1-5; weak D call: TRBD1 (6 bases). The ends were cut back, 3 bases at V and 9 bases at J, with 12 bases in the middle. The CDR3 spans 13 residues. Germline V gene lookup returns CDR1 MNHNS and CDR2 SASEGT. The CDR3 DNA sequence: TGTGCCAGCAGTGAGATACAGGGAAGGCCCCAGCATTTT. This sequence encodes CASSEIQGRPQHF.

The rearrangement joins TRBV28 to TRBJ1-2; 7 bases match TRBD1. The CDR3 extends over 15 amino acids. Trimming took 3 bases from V and 0 from J; bases not matched to a gene: 4. CDR1 is MDHEN and CDR2 is SYDVKM in the germline V gene. CDR3 nucleotide sequence: TGTGCCAGCAGTTTCCCGGACAGGACTAACTATGGCTACACCTTC. Its translation is CASSFPDRTNYGYTF.

The chain is built from TRBV6-5 and TRBJ1-6, with D unclear. Trimming took 2 bases from V and 10 from J, leaving 18 bases between them. This CDR3 is 16 amino acids long. Germline V gene sequence: CDR1 MNHEY, CDR2 SVGAGI. This CDR3 reads CASSYTKRTGGSPLHF. CDR3 DNA sequence: TGTGCCAGCAGTTACACCAAGCGTACGGGAGGCTCACCCCTCCACTTT.

The genes are TRBV7-9 and TRBJ2-2; 9 bases fit TRBD2. After removal of 5 bases from V and 2 bases from J, the junction contained 6 bases not matched to a gene. This CDR3 contains 16 residues. The germline V gene has CDR1 SEHNR and CDR2 FQNEAQ (reference sequence). The CDR3: CASSPTTSGNTGELFF. The CDR3 bases are TGTGCCAGCAGCCCGACGACTAGCGGTAACACCGGGGAGCTGTTTTTT.

The rearrangement links TRBV7-3 to TRBJ2-7; 8 bases match TRBD1. The CDR3 is 17 residues long. Germline CDR1 SGHTA, CDR2 FQGTGA. V lost 0 bases to trimming and J lost 2 bases; unmatched junction nucleotides: 9. CDR3 DNA sequence: TGTGCCAGCAGCTTAACCATGACAGGGGACACACCCTACGAGCAGTACTTC. It is translated as CASSLTMTGDTPYEQYF.

The chain joins TRBV9 to TRBJ1-2; possibly TRBD1 for D (6 bases). Germline CDR1 SGDLS, CDR2 YYNGEE. Trimming shortened V by 5 bases and J by 4 bases, and 6 bases separated the two germline ends. The CDR3 totals 11 residues. CDR3 amino acids: CASRDSYGYTF. DNA for the CDR3: TGTGCCAGCAGGGACAGCTATGGCTACACCTTC.

There are a few counts of this clone. The chain couples TRBV18 to TRBJ2-2; 10 bases fit TRBD2. Germline loops: CDR1 KGHSH, CDR2 LQKENI. V was pared by 4 bases and J by 4 bases, with 3 bases of the junction left unmatched. The CDR3 totals 15 residues. The CDR3 loop reads CASSLLAGPTGELFF. The DNA for the CDR3 is TGTGCCAGCTCACTACTAGCGGGGCCCACCGGGGAGCTGTTTTTT.

The rearrangement uses TRBV7-2 and TRBJ2-5; 7 bases are shared with TRBD1. The CDR3 has 12 amino acids. Germline values: CDR1 SGHTA, CDR2 FQGNSA. Germline trimming cut 6 bases from V and 6 bases from J; bases unmatched to any gene: 4. DNA of the CDR3: TGTGCCAGCAGTTCGGGACAGAAGACCCAGTACTTC. Translation: CASSSGQKTQYF. The complete variable domain, with remaining parts taken from reference TRBV7-2 and TRBJ2-5, reads GAGVSQSPSNKVTEKGKDVELRCDPISGHTALYWYRQSLGQGLEFLIYFQGNSAPDKSGLPSDRFSAERTGGSVSTLTIQRTQQEDSAVYLCASSSGQKTQYFGPGTRLLVL.

J is TRBJ2-5 and V is TRBV27; D not resolved. Judging by the DNA end, TRBJ2-7 fits better; the J call may be wrong. This CDR3 has 12 residues. Germline lookup yields CDR1 MNHEY and CDR2 SMNVEV (reference sequence). CDR3 loop: CASSLGRGEQYF. CDR3 sequence (DNA): TGTGCCAGCAGTTTAGGTCGAGGCGAGCAGTACTTC.

The rearrangement links TRBV11-2 to TRBJ2-7, with 8 bases lining up with TRBD1. The CDR3 runs 15 residues. V was clipped by 4 bases and J by 1 base; unmatched bases: 6. CDR1 SGHAT and CDR2 FQNNGV come from the germline V gene. The CDR3 here is CASSYGQGLSYEQYF. The CDR3 nucleotides are TGTGCCAGCAGCTATGGACAGGGCCTTTCCTACGAGCAGTACTTC.

In DNA, the CDR3 is TGTGCCAGCAGTTCTCATACTAGCGGGAGTTACAATGAGCAGTTCTTC. Protein product: CASSSHTSGSYNEQFF. This chain joins TRBV2 and TRBJ2-1; the match to TRBD2 covers 11 bases. This CDR3 has 16 residues. CDR1 is SNHLY, CDR2 FYNNEI, per germline. Trimming cost V 5 bases and J 4 bases; bases outside gene matches: 7.

In this sample, this clone turned up once. The chain combines TRBV27 with TRBJ2-7; tentatively, D is TRBD2 (7 bases). Germline values: CDR1 MNHEY, CDR2 SMNVEV (reference sequence). Trimming took off 8 bases at V and 3 bases at J, with 11 bases between the two ends. This CDR3 comprises 12 residues. CDR3: CASGEGGYEQYF. The DNA of the CDR3 is TGTGCCAGCGGGGAGGGGGGCTACGAGCAGTACTTC.

This chain links TRBV5-6 with TRBJ1-1; D perhaps matches TRBD1 (5 bases). CDR3 length: 13 residues. Trimming took 4 bases from V and 6 from J, leaving 13 bases between them. Germline V gene sequence: CDR1 SGHDT, CDR2 YYEEEE. The CDR3 is CASSHRKRAEAFF. Written as DNA, the CDR3 is TGTGCCAGCAGCCACAGGAAAAGGGCTGAAGCTTTCTTT.

The chain carries TRBV7-9 and TRBJ2-1; a weak D match, TRBD2 (6 bases). The V gene lost 4 bases and the J gene lost 0 bases, with 7 bases spanning the gap. From germline, CDR1 is SEHNR and CDR2 FQNEAQ (reference sequence). This CDR3 region has 14 residues. The CDR3 DNA reads TGTGCCAGCAGCTCTAGCGTCTCCTACAATGAGCAGTTCTTC. Translation: CASSSSVSYNEQFF.

This chain joins TRBV28 and TRBJ1-2; 9 bases agree with TRBD1. This CDR3 comprises 14 residues. CDR1 and CDR2 (germline): MDHEN, SYDVKM. Losses at the gene ends were 8 bases for V and 8 bases for J; bases not matched to a gene: 12. The CDR3 DNA sequence: TGTGCCAGCTGCCAGGGACAGGGCTCCCTGGGCTACACCTTC. It is translated as CASCQGQGSLGYTF.

The rearrangement links TRBV7-8 to TRBJ2-7; a weak D match, TRBD1 (6 bases). Looked up from germline, CDR1 is SGHVS and CDR2 is FQNEAQ. Trimming stripped 3 bases from V and 0 bases from J, with 15 bases between. The length of the CDR3 is 16 residues. The CDR3 bases are TGTGCCAGCAGCTTCCGGCAGGGGCCGAGCTCCTACGAGCAGTACTTC. This sequence encodes CASSFRQGPSSYEQYF.

The chain joins TRBV5-5 to TRBJ1-4, with a tentative D call TRBD1 (6 bases). This CDR3 contains 14 residues. Germline V gene lookup returns CDR1 SGHKS and CDR2 YYEKEE (reference sequence). Trimming shortened V by 3 bases and J by 8 bases, and 14 bases separated the two germline ends. The CDR3 loop is CASSWGGLGEKLFF. The CDR3 DNA reads as TGTGCCAGCAGCTGGGGGGGCTTGGGAGAAAAACTGTTTTTT.

The rearrangement joins TRBV29-1 to TRBJ1-3, with 8 bases lining up with TRBD1. CDR1 is SQVTM, CDR2 ANQGSEA, per germline. J gave up 1 base and V 6 bases, and 5 bases lay outside the gene matches. The CDR3 consists of 14 residues. The CDR3 is CSVGQGSSGNTIYF. The CDR3 bases are TGCAGCGTCGGACAGGGTTCGTCTGGAAACACCATATATTTT.